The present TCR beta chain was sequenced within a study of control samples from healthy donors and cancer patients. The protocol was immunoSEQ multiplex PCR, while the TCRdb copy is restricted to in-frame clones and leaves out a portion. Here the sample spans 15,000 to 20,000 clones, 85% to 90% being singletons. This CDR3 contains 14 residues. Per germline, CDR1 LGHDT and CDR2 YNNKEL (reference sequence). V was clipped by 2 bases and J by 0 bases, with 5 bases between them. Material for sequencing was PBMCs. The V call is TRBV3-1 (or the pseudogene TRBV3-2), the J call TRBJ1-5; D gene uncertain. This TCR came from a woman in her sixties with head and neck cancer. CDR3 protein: CASSQTYSNQPQHF. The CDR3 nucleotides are TGTGCCAGCAGCCAAACTTATAGCAATCAGCCCCAGCATTTT.